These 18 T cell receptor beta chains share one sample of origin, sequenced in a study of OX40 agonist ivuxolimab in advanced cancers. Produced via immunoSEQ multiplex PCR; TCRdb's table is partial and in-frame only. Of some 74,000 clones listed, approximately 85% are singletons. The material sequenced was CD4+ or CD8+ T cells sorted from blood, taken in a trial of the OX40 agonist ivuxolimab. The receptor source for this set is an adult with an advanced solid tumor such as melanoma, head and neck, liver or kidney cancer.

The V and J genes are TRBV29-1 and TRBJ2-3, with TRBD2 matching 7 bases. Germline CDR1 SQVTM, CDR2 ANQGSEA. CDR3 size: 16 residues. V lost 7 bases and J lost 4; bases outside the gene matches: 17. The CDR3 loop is CSALAAQRGVSDTQYF. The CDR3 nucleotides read TGCAGCGCCCTCGCGGCCCAGCGGGGTGTATCAGATACGCAGTATTTT.

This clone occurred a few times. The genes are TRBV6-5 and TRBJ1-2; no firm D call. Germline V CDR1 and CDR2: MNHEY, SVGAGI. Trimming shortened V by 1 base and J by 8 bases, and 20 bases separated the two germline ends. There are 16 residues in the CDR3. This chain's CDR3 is CASSYFNTVGEGGYTF. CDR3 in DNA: TGTGCCAGCAGTTACTTCAATACAGTTGGCGAAGGCGGCTACACCTTC.

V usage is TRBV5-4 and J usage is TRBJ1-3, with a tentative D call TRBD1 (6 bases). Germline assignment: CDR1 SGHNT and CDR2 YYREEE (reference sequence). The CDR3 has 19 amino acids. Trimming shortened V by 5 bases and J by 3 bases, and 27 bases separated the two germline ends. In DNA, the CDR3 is TGTGCCAGCAGTCCTTCGGCCCCGCCACAGGGATCCGGTGGAAACACCATATATTTT. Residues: CASSPSAPPQGSGGNTIYF.

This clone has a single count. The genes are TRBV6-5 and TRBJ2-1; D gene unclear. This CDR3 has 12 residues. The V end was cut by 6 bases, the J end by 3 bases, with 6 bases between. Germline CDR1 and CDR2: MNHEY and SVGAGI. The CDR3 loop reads CASRKDYNEQFF. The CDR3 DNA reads TGTGCCAGCAGAAAGGACTACAATGAGCAGTTCTTC.

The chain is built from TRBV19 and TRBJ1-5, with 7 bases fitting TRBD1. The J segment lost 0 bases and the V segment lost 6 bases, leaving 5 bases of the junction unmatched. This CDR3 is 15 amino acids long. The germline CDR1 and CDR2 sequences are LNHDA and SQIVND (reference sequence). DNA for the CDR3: TGTGCCAGTAGACCGGGACAGAGTAGCAATCAGCCCCAGCATTTT. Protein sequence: CASRPGQSSNQPQHF.

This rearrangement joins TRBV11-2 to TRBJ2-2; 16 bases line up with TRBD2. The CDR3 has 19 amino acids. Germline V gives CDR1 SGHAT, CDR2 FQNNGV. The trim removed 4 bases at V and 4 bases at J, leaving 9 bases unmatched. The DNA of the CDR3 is TGTGCCAGCAGCTCTGGGACTAGCGGGAGGGCCGCGGTCACCGGGGAGCTGTTTTTT. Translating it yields CASSSGTSGRAAVTGELFF.

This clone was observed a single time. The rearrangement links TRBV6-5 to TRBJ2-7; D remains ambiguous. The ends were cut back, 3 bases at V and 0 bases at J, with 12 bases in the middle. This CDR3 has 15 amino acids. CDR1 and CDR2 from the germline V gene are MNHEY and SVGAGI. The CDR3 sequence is CASSYFGSASYEQYF. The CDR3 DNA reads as TGTGCCAGCAGTTATTTCGGCAGTGCCTCCTACGAGCAGTACTTC.

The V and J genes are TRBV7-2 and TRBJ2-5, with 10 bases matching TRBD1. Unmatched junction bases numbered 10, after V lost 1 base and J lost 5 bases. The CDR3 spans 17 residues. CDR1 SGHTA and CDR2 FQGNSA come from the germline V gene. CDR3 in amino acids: CASSLGGQGPRGETQYF. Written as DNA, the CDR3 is TGTGCCAGCAGCTTAGGGGGACAGGGGCCCCGGGGGGAGACCCAGTACTTC.

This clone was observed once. The CDR3 bases are TGCGCCAGCAGCCAAGGCAGGGGGGCCATCCGGGCCTACGAGCAGTACTTC. This sequence encodes CASSQGRGAIRAYEQYF. The chain recombines TRBV4-1 with TRBJ2-5, with D tentatively TRBD1 (7 bases). The better agreement between TRBJ2-7 and the DNA end casts doubt on the J call. Germline CDR1 reads MGHRA; CDR2 reads YSYEKL. The CDR3 is 17 amino acids.

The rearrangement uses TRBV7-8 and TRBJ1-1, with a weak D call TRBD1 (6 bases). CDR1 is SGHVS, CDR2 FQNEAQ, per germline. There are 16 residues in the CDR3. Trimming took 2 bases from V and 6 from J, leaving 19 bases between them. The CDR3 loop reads CASSLRGGALGPEAFF. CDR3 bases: TGTGCCAGCAGCTTACGGGGGGGGGCGCTAGGACCTGAAGCTTTCTTT.

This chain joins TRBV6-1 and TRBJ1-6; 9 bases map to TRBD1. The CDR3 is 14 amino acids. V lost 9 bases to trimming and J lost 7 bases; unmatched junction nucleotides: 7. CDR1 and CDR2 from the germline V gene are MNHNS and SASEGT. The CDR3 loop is CASDRGAGNSPLHF. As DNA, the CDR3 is TGTGCCAGTGACAGGGGGGCTGGAAATTCACCCCTCCACTTT.

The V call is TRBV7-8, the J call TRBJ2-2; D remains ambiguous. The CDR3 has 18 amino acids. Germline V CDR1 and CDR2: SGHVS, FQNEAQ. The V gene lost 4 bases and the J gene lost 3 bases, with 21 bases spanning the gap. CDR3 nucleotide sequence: TGTGCCAGCAGCTCCCGGCCGGCAGCTAGGTTGGACACCGGGGAGCTGTTTTTT. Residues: CASSSRPAARLDTGELFF.

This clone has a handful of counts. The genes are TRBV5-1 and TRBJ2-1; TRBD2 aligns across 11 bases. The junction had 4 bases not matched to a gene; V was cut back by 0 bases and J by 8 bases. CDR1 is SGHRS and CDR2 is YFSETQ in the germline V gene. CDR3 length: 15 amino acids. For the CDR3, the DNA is TGCGCCAGCAGCTTGGATAGCGGGGGGGCCGATGAGCAGTTCTTC. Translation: CASSLDSGGADEQFF. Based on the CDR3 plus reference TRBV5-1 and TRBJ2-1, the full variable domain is KAGVTQTPRYLIKTRGQQVTLSCSPISGHRSVSWYQQTPGQGLQFLFEYFSETQRNKGNFPGRFSGRQFSNSRSEMNVSTLELGDSALYLCASSLDSGGADEQFFGPGTRLTVL.

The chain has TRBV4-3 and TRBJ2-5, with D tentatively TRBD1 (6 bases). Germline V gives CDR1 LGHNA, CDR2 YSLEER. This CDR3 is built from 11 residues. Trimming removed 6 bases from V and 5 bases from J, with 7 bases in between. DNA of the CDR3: TGCGCCAGCAGGCAGGGGGAGACCCAGTACTTC. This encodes CASRQGETQYF.

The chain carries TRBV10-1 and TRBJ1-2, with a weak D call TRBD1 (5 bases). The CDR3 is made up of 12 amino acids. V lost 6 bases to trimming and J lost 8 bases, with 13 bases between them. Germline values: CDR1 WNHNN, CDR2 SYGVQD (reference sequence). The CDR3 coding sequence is TGCGCCAGCAGAGGCAGGGAAGGCGGCTACACCTTC. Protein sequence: CASRGREGGYTF.

This CDR3 is CASSLEVGKTQYF. The CDR3 coding sequence is TGTGCCAGCAGCTTGGAGGTAGGAAAGACCCAGTACTTC. This rearrangement joins TRBV5-5 to TRBJ2-5, with unresolved D. In germline, CDR1 is SGHKS, CDR2 YYEKEE (reference sequence). V gave up 0 bases and J gave up 6 bases, with 9 bases separating them. This CDR3 region has 13 residues.

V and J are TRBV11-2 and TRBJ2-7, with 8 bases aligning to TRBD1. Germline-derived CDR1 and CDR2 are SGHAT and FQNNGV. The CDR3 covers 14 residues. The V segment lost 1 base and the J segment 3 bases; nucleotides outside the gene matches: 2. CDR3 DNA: TGTGCCAGCAGCTTAGGACAGGGGATCTACGAGCAGTACTTC. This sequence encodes CASSLGQGIYEQYF.

CDR3: CASRAWGEGTEAFF. CDR3 DNA sequence: TGTGCCAGCAGAGCATGGGGGGAGGGCACTGAAGCTTTCTTT. The rearrangement joins TRBV6-6 to TRBJ1-1, with D perhaps TRBD1 (5 bases). The CDR3 contains 14 residues. Germline loops: CDR1 MNHNY, CDR2 SVGAGI (reference sequence). Trimming took 6 bases from V and 4 from J, leaving 15 bases between them.